This record concerns one TCR beta chain sequence. The sample is drawn from a study of regulatory T cells in long-lasting Graves disease. Time point meaning: persistent/refractory GD, antithyroid drugs over 5 years with positive TRAb. RNA extracted from PBMCs served as the sequencing template. Arm-PCR with iRepertoire HTBI primers amplified the CDR3 regions for these TCR beta libraries. MiXCR, run by TCRdb on the multiplex PCR reads, gives a single entry per CDR3 protein. Of a few hundred thousand distinct CDR3 sequences in the sample, roughly 24% were seen once. Sample: peripheral blood mononuclear cells (PBMCs), taken when the disease was refractory, from a patient treated with antithyroid drugs. The source of this sequence is a woman aged 35 to 49 with Graves disease.

The CDR3 is CASSLDFWLAGVSSYEQYF. CDR3 bases: TGTGCCAGCAGTTTAGATTTTTGGCTAGCGGGGGTTTCTTCCTACGAGCAGTACTTC. The rearrangement joins TRBV12-3 or TRBV12-4 to TRBJ2-7; 10 bases match TRBD2. This CDR3 region has 19 residues. V shed 1 base, J shed 1 base, and the junction held 13 bases outside the gene matches.